The clone carrying this T cell receptor (beta chain) was detected a few times. CDR3 size: 16 residues. J was trimmed by 5 bases and V by 5 bases; bases with no gene match: 7. This sample stems from a study of glioma-infiltrating T cells. The iRepertoire nested amplicon-rescue multiplex PCR amplified TCR alpha and beta CDR3s from RNA. Each CDR3 protein gets one entry after TCRdb re-called the multiplex PCR reads with MiXCR. The data show approximately 100,000 distinct CDR3 sequences, with 25% to 35% seen just once and 40% to 45% held by the top ten. Specimen: glioma tissue, nonneoplastic brain tissue, or PBMCs (not recorded which). This chain joins TRBV12-3 or TRBV12-4 and TRBJ2-5; TRBD2 agrees at 14 bases. This TCR came from a human donor with low-grade glioma or glioblastoma, undergoing nonglioma brain surgery, or in good health (not recorded which). The CDR3 DNA sequence: TGTGCCAGCAGTCTAGGGACTAGCGGGGGTGTGGAGACCCAGTACTTC. This codes for CASSLGTSGGVETQYF.